This TCR beta chain is from a study of T cell changes during pregnancy in multiple sclerosis. After removal of 4 bases from V and 2 bases from J, the junction contained 11 bases not matched to a gene. This CDR3 has 17 amino acids. The V gene's germline CDR1 is GTSNPN and CDR2 SVGIG (reference sequence). Clones were read by immunoSEQ multiplex PCR, and TCRdb kept only the in-frame ones, dropping some. The sample holds approximately 60,000 clones, around 93% seen once. This TCR was recovered from a female donor in good health, enrolled as a control in a pregnancy study. The specimen was peripheral blood, collected after pregnancy. V is TRBV30 and J is TRBJ1-2, with 12 nucleotides matching TRBD1. The CDR3 nucleotides are TGTGCCTGGACCTCGGGACAGGGGGCTAACCGAAACTATGGCTACACCTTC. Protein sequence: CAWTSGQGANRNYGYTF. Complete variable domain (other parts from reference TRBV30 and TRBJ1-2): SQTIHQWPATLVQPVGSPLSLECTVEGTSNPNLYWYRQAAGRGLQLLFYSVGIGQISSEVPQNLSASRPQDRQFILSSKKLLLSDSGFYLCAWTSGQGANRNYGYTFGSGTRLTVV.